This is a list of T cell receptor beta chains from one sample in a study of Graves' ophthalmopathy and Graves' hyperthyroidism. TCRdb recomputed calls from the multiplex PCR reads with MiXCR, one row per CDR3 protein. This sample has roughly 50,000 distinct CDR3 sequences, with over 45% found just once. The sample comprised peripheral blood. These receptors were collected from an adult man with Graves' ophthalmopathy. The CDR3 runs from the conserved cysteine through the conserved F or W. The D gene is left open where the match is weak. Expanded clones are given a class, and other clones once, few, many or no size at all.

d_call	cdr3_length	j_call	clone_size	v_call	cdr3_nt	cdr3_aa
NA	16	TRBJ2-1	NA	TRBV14	TGTGCCAGCAGCCAAGCTCTCGGGAGATCCTACAATGAGCAGTTCTTC	CASSQALGRSYNEQFF
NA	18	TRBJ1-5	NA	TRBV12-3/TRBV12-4	TGTGCCAGCAGTTACGTAACTAGCGGAGGGAACTTCAATCAACCCCAGCATTTT	CASSYVTSGGNFNQPQHF
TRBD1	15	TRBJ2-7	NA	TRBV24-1	TGTGCCACCAGTTCCCGGGACAGAGTTACCTACGAGCAGTACTTC	CATSSRDRVTYEQYF
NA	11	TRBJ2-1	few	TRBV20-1	TGCAGTGCTAGGGTGAACAATGAGCAGTTCTTC	CSARVNNEQFF
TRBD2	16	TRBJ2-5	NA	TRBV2	TGTGCCAGCAGTGAACAGCGGGGGCTAAATCAAGAGACCCAGTACTTC	CASSEQRGLNQETQYF
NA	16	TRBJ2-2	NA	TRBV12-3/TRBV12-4	TGTGCCAGCAGTTTAATAACCGGAGGGAACACCGGGGAGCCGTTTTTT	CASSLITGGNTGEPFF
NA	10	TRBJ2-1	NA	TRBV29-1	TGCAGCGGTGTTGAGGGGGGGGTGTTCTTC	CSGVEGGVFF
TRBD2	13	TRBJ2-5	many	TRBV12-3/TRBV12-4	TGTGCCAGCAGCCGACTAGCTTACGAGACCCAGTACTTC	CASSRLAYETQYF
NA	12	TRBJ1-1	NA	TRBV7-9	TGTGCCAGCAGCCGATTGAACACTGAAGCTTTCTTT	CASSRLNTEAFF
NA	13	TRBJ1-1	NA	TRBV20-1	TGCAGTGCTCACTTCAGGGAGGACACTGAAGCTTTCTTT	CSAHFREDTEAFF
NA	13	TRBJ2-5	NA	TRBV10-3	TGTGCCATCACTGAGGGGGGGGCTGAGACCCAGTACTTC	CAITEGGAETQYF
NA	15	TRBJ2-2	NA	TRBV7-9	TGTGCCAGCAGCCCTCCGACAGGACCACCCGGGGAGCTGTTTTTT	CASSPPTGPPGELFF
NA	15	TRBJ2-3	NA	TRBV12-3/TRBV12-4	TGCGCCAGCAGTGCCGCTGGCGGCCACACAGATACGCAGTATTTT	CASSAAGGHTDTQYF
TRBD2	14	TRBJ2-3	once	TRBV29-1	TGCAGCGTAATAGCGGGGAGACTTACAGATACGCAGTATTTT	CSVIAGRLTDTQYF
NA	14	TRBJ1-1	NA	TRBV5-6	TGTGCCAGCAGACACAGGGTAATGAACACTGAAGCTTTCTTT	CASRHRVMNTEAFF
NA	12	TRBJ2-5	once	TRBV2	TGTGCCAGCAGTTTAGCCCAAGAGGCCCGGTACTTC	CASSLAQEARYF